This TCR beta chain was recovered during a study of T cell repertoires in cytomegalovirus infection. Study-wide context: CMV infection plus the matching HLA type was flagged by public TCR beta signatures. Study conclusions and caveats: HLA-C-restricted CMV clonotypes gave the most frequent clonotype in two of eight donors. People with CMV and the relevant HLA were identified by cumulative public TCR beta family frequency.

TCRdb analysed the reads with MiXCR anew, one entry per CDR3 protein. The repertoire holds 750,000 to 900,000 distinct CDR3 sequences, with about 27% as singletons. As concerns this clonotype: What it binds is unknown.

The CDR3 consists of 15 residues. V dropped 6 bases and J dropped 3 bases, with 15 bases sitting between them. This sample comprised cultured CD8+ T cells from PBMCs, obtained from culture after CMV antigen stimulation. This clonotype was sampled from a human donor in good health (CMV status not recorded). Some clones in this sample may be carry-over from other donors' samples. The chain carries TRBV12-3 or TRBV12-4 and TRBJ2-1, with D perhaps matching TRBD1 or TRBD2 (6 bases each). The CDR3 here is CASRRLGGDYNEQFF. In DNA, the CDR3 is TGTGCCAGCAGACGACTAGGGGGAGACTACAATGAGCAGTTCTTC.